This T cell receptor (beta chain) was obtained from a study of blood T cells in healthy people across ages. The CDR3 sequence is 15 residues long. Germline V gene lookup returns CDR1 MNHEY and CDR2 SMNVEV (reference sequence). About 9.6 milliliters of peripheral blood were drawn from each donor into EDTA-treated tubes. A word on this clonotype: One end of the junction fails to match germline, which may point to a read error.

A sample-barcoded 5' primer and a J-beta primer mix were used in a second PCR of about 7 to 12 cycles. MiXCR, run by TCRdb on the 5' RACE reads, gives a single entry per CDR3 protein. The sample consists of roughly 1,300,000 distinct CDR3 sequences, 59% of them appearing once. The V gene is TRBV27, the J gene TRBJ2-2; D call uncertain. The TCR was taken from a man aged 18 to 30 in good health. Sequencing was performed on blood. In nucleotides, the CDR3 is TGTGCCGGCAGTTTATTGGCAGGGAACACCGGGGAGCTGTTTTTT. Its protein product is CAGSLLAGNTGELFF.